Shown below are 11 T cell receptor beta chains from a single sample sequenced in a study of regulatory T cells in long-lasting Graves disease. Specified time point: newly diagnosed GD, antithyroid drugs for less than 3 months. RNA isolated from PBMCs was used to make the TCR library. Investigators prepared the TCR beta libraries by applying iRepertoire HTBI primers and Arm-PCR of CDR3 regions. Via MiXCR, TCRdb re-called the multiplex PCR reads, giving one row per CDR3 protein. The data contain 350,000 to 450,000 distinct CDR3 sequences, around 14% of them singletons. The sample also formed part of further work on T cells in Graves' hyperthyroidism and ophthalmopathy.

This specimen was peripheral blood mononuclear cells (PBMCs), taken at new diagnosis, from a patient treated with antithyroid drugs. The receptors here all came from a woman between 25 and 40 years old with Graves disease.

This clonotype was picked up many times. A read error may produce the germline difference seen at one junction end. The chain joins TRBV30 to TRBJ1-2; 11 positions match TRBD1. The CDR3 runs to 14 residues. CDR1 is GTSNPN, CDR2 SVGIG, per germline (reference sequence). In nucleotides, the CDR3 is TGTGCCCGGAGGGACAGGGGGACGGACTATGGCTACACCTTC. Amino acid sequence: CARRDRGTDYGYTF.

This clonotype came up many times. The chain links TRBV12-3 or TRBV12-4 to TRBJ2-3, with 7 bases identical to TRBD1. This CDR3 has 16 amino acids. V lost 3 bases to trimming and J lost 5 bases; unmatched junction nucleotides: 11. CDR3 in amino acids: CASSFGSQGVGDTQYF. For the CDR3, the DNA is TGTGCCAGCAGTTTCGGGTCGCAGGGGGTTGGAGATACGCAGTATTTT.

In the case of this clonotype: A much larger clonotype is one base distant, so this may be a read error. J is TRBJ2-1 and V is TRBV2, with D uncertain. CDR1 and CDR2 from the germline V gene are SNHLY and FYNNEI. The CDR3 is 15 amino acids. Trimming took 6 bases from V and 5 from J, leaving 17 bases between them. The CDR3 is CASSASRLGNNEQFF. In DNA form, the CDR3 reads TGTGCCAGCAGCGCATCGCGGCTTGGAAACAATGAGCAGTTCTTC.

This clonotype was picked up many times. This chain joins TRBV28 and TRBJ2-7; maybe TRBD2 (6 bases). CDR1 and CDR2 (germline): MDHEN, SYDVKM. V was shortened by 4 bases and J by 1 base, with 14 bases between the two germline ends. The CDR3 runs to 15 residues. The CDR3 DNA follows: TGTGCCAGCAGTTATCGGGAGCCGCAATCCTACGAGCAGTACTTC. This gives the protein CASSYREPQSYEQYF.

This clonotype showed up just a few times. The chain combines TRBV5-1 with TRBJ2-1; 12 nucleotides line up with TRBD2. Germline assignment: CDR1 SGHRS and CDR2 YFSETQ. After removal of 2 bases from V and 5 bases from J, the junction contained 5 bases not matched to a gene. This CDR3 spans 16 amino acids. The CDR3 nucleotides read TGCGCCAGCAGCTTACATACTAGCGGGGGGAACAATGAGCAGTTCTTC. Encoded protein: CASSLHTSGGNNEQFF.

This clonotype was seen at least ten times. The chain is built from TRBV19 and TRBJ2-7; 11 bases agree with TRBD2. Per the germline V gene, CDR1 is LNHDA and CDR2 is SQIVND (reference sequence). Unmatched junction bases numbered 5, after V lost 6 bases and J lost 1 base. The CDR3 is 15 residues long. The CDR3 is CASSGRLAGSYEQYF. The CDR3 DNA is TGTGCCAGTAGCGGACGACTAGCGGGATCCTACGAGCAGTACTTC. The full variable domain, rest sourced from reference TRBV19 and TRBJ2-7, is DGGITQSPKYLFRKEGQNVTLSCEQNLNHDAMYWYRQDPGQGLRLIYYSQIVNDFQKGDIAEGYSVSREKKESFPLTVTSAQKNPTAFYLCASSGRLAGSYEQYFGPGTRLTVT.

This chain links TRBV7-3 with TRBJ2-5; D may be TRBD1 (7 bases). This CDR3 is built from 15 residues. The V end was cut by 0 bases, the J end by 4 bases, with 12 bases between. The germline CDR1 and CDR2 sequences are SGHTA and FQGTGA. This CDR3 reads CASSLTGGGLETQYF. In DNA, the CDR3 is TGTGCCAGCAGCTTAACAGGAGGGGGCTTAGAGACCCAGTACTTC.

This clonotype occurred a few times. V gene TRBV4-1 combines with J gene TRBJ1-5; TRBD1 matches 8 bases. The CDR3 has 15 residues. Germline values: CDR1 MGHRA, CDR2 YSYEKL. The ends lost 3 bases at V and 3 bases at J; junction bases unmatched: 4. CDR3: CASSQGQEVNQPQHF. The CDR3 nucleotides are TGCGCCAGCAGCCAGGGACAGGAGGTCAATCAGCCCCAGCATTTT.

At least ten counts were recorded for this clonotype. The rearrangement joins TRBV6-9 to TRBJ2-3, with D tentatively TRBD1 or TRBD2 (5 bases each). V was clipped by 3 bases and J by 6 bases, with 16 bases between them. The CDR3 is 15 amino acids. CDR1 and CDR2 from the germline V gene are MNHGY and SVAAGI. The CDR3 sequence is CASSYEGRVWDTQYF. CDR3 DNA sequence: TGTGCCAGCAGTTACGAGGGGCGGGTTTGGGATACGCAGTATTTT.

The rearrangement joins TRBV9 to TRBJ1-1; no firm D call. The CDR3 spans 14 residues. From germline, CDR1 is SGDLS and CDR2 YYNGEE. Deletions cut 6 bases from V and 1 base from J, with 13 bases between. CDR3: CASTIGSSNTEAFF. The CDR3 region has the DNA TGTGCCAGCACCATCGGCAGCTCGAACACTGAAGCTTTCTTT.

To note about this clonotype: A read error may explain this, as a much larger clone is one base away. V usage is TRBV18 and J usage is TRBJ2-7, with a tentative D call TRBD2 (6 bases). V dropped 2 bases and J dropped 5 bases, with 16 bases sitting between them. The CDR3 runs 15 residues. Germline CDR1 KGHSH, CDR2 LQKENI. CDR3 residues: CASSPYTGEVNEQYF. CDR3 nucleotide sequence: TGTGCCAGCTCACCATATACGGGAGAAGTAAACGAGCAGTACTTC.